Listed below are T cell receptor beta chains from one sample, sequenced in a study of T cells in Graves' hyperthyroidism and ophthalmopathy. TCRdb called the multiplex PCR reads again in MiXCR, with one record for every CDR3 protein. The sample holds under 250,000 distinct CDR3 sequences, over 15% seen once. Sequenced input: blood. All receptors derive from a middle-aged man with Graves' hyperthyroidism. Each CDR3 is given with its conserved first and last residue. A D gene is named only where the DNA matches it firmly. Rows may omit the clone size; those that give it use once, few, many or a size class.

>TRBV7-9|many|NA|TRBJ2-1
CASSPRGTSYNEQFF
TGTGCCAGCAGCCCCCGAGGGACCTCCTACAATGAGCAGTTCTTC
>TRBV20-1|NA|NA|TRBJ1-6
CSAGGAGNSPLHF
TGCAGTGCTGGGGGGGCGGGTAATTCACCCCTCCACTTT
>TRBV5-1|many|NA|TRBJ2-3
CASSPLPPDSFTDTQYF
TGCGCCAGCAGCCCGCTTCCACCGGACAGTTTCACAGATACGCAGTATTTT
>TRBV5-1|many|TRBD2|TRBJ2-3
CASSGGTSGRTDTQYF
TGCGCCAGCAGCGGAGGGACTAGCGGGAGGACAGATACGCAGTATTTT
>TRBV28|many|NA|TRBJ2-7
CASSLISSPPYEQYF
TGTGCCAGCAGTTTAATCAGCTCTCCTCCCTACGAGCAGTACTTC
>TRBV20-1|NA|NA|TRBJ1-5
CSARGSRGTWSNQPQHF
TGCAGTGCTAGAGGATCAAGAGGCACATGGAGCAATCAGCCCCAGCATTTT
>TRBV9|NA|NA|TRBJ2-7
CASSVGGLAGDEQYF
TGTGCCAGCAGCGTAGGCGGGCTAGCCGGGGACGAGCAGTACTTC
>TRBV4-2|few|TRBD1|TRBJ1-5
CAGSQGTGRYSNQPQHF
TGTGCCGGCAGCCAAGGGACAGGGCGATATAGCAATCAGCCCCAGCATTTT
>TRBV7-8|many|TRBD1|TRBJ1-1
CASSLLGQGGHTEAFF
TGTGCCAGCAGCTTATTGGGACAGGGTGGGCACACTGAAGCTTTCTTT
>TRBV4-1|NA|NA|TRBJ2-5
CASSQDLTDQETQYF
TGCGCCAGCAGCCAAGATCTCACAGATCAAGAGACCCAGTACTTC
>TRBV18|NA|NA|TRBJ2-1
CASSPPGSSYNERFF
TGTGCCAGCTCACCGCCAGGGAGCTCCTACAATGAGCGGTTCTTC
>TRBV28|many|NA|TRBJ2-7
CASSRLPYEQYF
TGTGCCAGCAGCCGGCTCCCCTACGAGCAGTACTTC
>TRBV28|few|TRBD1|TRBJ2-1
CASKPWTGSYNEQFF
TGTGCCAGCAAACCCTGGACAGGCTCCTACAATGAGCAGTTCTTC
>TRBV28|NA|NA|TRBJ1-2
CASRLTQMESLYTF
TGTGCCAGCAGGTTAACGCAAATGGAGTCCCTCTACACCTTC
>TRBV3-1|NA|NA|TRBJ2-5
CASSQDLRVRYF
TGTGCCAGCAGCCAAGATCTCCGGGTGAGGTACTTC
>TRBV4-1|NA|TRBD2|TRBJ2-5
CASSQIAGQETQYF
TGCGCCAGCAGCCAAATAGCGGGGCAAGAGACCCAGTACTTC
>TRBV29-1|once|NA|TRBJ2-6
CSALTGAGANVLTF
TGCAGCGCCTTGACAGGTGCCGGGGCCAACGTCCTGACTTTC
>TRBV4-2|many|NA|TRBJ2-1
CASSHAGTDEQFF
TGTGCCAGCAGCCATGCGGGAACGGATGAGCAGTTCTTC
>TRBV3-1|few|NA|TRBJ2-7
CASSQDRGRTFYEQYF
TGTGCCAGCAGCCAAGATCGAGGGAGGACGTTCTACGAGCAGTACTTC
>TRBV20-1|few|NA|TRBJ2-5
CSARDRVGVEETQYF
TGCAGTGCTAGAGACAGGGTAGGAGTGGAAGAGACCCAGTACTTC